This T cell receptor beta chain is drawn from a study of T-cell reconstitution after alpha-beta-depleted transplantation in children. General study points: Expanded graft clones, several hundred of them, were reportedly the source of alpha-beta T cells about two months after transplant. After one year, T-cell counts and TCRbeta diversity mostly came from new T cells.

The germline V gene encodes CDR1 SGHVS and CDR2 FQNEAQ. V lost 3 bases and J 4 bases, leaving 18 bases between the germline ends. The CDR3 contains 16 residues. This clonotype was counted only a few times. Its antigen is currently unknown. For TCRbeta, the library was prepared with unique molecular identifiers. TCRdb analysed the PCR reads with MiXCR anew, one entry per CDR3 protein. The sample comprises some 460,000 distinct CDR3 sequences, about a sixth of which are singletons, and around 30% rests with the top ten. The clonotype comes from a boy younger than two who had a stem cell transplant for Wiskott-Aldrich syndrome, so the T cells may come from the graft donor. The gene calls are TRBV7-8 and TRBJ2-5; D might be TRBD2 (6 bases). Material: PBMCs, mostly from graft donor cells, obtained 360 days after TCRalphabeta/CD19-depleted stem cell transplant. The CDR3 coding sequence is TGTGCCAGCAGCTTGGGACTGAATCCCAAGAGAGAGACCCAGTACTTC. Translating it yields CASSLGLNPKRETQYF.